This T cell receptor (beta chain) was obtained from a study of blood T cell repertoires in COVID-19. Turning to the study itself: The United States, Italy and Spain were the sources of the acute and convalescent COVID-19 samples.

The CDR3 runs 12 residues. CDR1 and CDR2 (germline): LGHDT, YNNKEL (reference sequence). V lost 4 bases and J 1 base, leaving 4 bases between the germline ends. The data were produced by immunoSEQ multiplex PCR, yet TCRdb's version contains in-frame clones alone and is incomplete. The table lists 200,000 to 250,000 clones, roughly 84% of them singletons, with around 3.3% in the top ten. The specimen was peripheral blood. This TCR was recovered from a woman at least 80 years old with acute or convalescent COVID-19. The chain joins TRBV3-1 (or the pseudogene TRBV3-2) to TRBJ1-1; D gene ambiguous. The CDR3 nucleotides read TGTGCCAGCAGCCGACAGAACACTGAAGCTTTCTTT. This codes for CASSRQNTEAFF.